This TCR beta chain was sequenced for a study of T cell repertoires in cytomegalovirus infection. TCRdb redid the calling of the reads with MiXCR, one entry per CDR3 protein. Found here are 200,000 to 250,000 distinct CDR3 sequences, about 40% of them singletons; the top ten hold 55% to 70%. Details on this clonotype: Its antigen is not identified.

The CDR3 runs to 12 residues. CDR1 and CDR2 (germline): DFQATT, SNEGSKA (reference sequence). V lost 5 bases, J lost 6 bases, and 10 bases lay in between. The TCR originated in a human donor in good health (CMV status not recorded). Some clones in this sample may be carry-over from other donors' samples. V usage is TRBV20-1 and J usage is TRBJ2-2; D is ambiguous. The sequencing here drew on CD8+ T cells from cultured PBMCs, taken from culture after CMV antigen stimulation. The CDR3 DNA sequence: TGCAGTGCTCCTTCCCAATCCGGGGAGCTGTTTTTT. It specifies CSAPSQSGELFF.